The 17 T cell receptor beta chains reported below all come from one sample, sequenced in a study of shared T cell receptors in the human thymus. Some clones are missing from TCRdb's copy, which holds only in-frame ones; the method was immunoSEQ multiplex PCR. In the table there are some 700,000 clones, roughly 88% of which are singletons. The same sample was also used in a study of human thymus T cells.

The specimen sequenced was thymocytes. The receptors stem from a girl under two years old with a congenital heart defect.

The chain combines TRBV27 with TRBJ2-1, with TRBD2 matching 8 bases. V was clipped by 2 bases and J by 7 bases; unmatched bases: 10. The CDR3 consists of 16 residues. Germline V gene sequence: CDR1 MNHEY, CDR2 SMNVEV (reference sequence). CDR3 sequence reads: CASSLRGTSKINEQFF. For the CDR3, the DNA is TGTGCCAGCAGTTTACGCGGGACTAGTAAGATTAATGAGCAGTTCTTC.

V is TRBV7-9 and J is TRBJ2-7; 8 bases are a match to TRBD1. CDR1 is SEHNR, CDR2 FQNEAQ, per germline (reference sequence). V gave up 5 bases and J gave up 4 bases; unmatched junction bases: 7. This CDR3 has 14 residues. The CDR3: CASSRRDRIYEQYF. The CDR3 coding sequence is TGTGCCAGCAGCAGAAGGGACAGGATATACGAGCAGTACTTC.

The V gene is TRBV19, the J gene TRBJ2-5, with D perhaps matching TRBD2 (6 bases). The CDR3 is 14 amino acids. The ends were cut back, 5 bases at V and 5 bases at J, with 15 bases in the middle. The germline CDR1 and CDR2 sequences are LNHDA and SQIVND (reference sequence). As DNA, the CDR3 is TGTGCCAGTAGTTTTCAGACGGGGAGGGAGACCCAGTACTTC. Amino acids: CASSFQTGRETQYF.

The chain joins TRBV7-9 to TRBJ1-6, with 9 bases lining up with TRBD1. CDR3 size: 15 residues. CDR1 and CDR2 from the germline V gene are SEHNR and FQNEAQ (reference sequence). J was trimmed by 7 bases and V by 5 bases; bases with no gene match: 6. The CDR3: CASSRHRGPNSPLHF. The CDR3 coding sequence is TGTGCCAGCAGCCGTCACAGGGGGCCGAATTCACCCCTCCACTTT.

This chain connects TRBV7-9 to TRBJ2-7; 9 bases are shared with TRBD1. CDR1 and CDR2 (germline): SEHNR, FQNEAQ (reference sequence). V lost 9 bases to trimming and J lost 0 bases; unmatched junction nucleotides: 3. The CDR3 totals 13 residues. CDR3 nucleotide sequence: TGTGCCAGTACGGGACAGGGCTCCTACGAGCAGTACTTC. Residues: CASTGQGSYEQYF.

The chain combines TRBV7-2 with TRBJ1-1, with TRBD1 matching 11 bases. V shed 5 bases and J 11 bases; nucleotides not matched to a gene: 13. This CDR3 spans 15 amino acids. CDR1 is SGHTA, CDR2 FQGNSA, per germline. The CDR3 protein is CASSAQGQGGRRAFF. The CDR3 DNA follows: TGTGCCAGCAGCGCCCAGGGACAGGGGGGCCGGCGGGCTTTCTTT.

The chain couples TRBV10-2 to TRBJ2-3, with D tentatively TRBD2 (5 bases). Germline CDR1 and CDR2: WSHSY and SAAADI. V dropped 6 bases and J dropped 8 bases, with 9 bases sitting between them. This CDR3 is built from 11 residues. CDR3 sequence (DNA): TGCGCCAGCAGGGACTCGGTTACGCAGTATTTT. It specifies CASRDSVTQYF.

The CDR3 sequence: CAFREGAREKLFF. The CDR3 DNA follows: TGTGCCTTCCGAGAGGGGGCCCGAGAAAAACTGTTTTTT. The V call is TRBV30, the J call TRBJ1-4; TRBD1 agrees at 7 bases. The CDR3 totals 13 residues. Germline CDR1 is GTSNPN and CDR2 is SVGIG (reference sequence). J was trimmed by 8 bases and V by 7 bases; bases with no gene match: 10.

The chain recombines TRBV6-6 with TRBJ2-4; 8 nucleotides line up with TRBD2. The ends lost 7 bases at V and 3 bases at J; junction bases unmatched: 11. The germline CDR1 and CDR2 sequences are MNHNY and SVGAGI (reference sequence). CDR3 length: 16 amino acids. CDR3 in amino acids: CASILPGGRGKNIQYF. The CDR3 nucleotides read TGTGCCAGCATACTCCCGGGGGGGCGAGGCAAAAACATTCAGTACTTC.

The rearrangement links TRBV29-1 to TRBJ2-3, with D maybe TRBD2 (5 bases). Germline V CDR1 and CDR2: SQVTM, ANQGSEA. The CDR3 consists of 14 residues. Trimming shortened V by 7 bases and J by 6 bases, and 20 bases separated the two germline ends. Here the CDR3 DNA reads TGCAGCGAAATACTAGACGCATCGGGGGATACGCAGTATTTT. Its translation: CSEILDASGDTQYF.

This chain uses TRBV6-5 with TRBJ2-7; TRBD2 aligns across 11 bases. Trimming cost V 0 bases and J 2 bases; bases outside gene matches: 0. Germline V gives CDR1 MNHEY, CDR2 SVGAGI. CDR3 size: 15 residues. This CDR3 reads CASSYSTSGAYEQYF. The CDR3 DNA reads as TGTGCCAGCAGTTACTCGACTAGCGGGGCCTACGAGCAGTACTTC.

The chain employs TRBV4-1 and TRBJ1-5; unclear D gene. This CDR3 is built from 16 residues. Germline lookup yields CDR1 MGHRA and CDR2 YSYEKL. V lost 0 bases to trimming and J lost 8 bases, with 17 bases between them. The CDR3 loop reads CASSQDHRGNFEPQHF. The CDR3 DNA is TGCGCCAGCAGCCAAGACCACCGGGGTAACTTTGAGCCCCAGCATTTT.

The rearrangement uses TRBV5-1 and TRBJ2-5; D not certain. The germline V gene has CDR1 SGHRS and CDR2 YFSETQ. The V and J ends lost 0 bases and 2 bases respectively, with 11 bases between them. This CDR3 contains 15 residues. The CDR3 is CASSLAPGPQETQYF. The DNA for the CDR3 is TGCGCCAGCAGCTTGGCCCCGGGTCCTCAAGAGACCCAGTACTTC.

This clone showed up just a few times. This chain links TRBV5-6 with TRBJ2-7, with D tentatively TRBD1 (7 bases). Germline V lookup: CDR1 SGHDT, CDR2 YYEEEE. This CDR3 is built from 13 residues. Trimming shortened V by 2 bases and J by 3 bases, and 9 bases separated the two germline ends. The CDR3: CASSFRGDYEQYF. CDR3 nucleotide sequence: TGTGCCAGCAGCTTCAGGGGGGACTACGAGCAGTACTTC. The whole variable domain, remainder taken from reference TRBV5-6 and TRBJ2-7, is DAGVTQSPTHLIKTRGQQVTLRCSPKSGHDTVSWYQQALGQGPQFIFQYYEEEERQRGNFPDRFSGHQFPNYSSELNVNALLLGDSALYLCASSFRGDYEQYFGPGTRLTVT.

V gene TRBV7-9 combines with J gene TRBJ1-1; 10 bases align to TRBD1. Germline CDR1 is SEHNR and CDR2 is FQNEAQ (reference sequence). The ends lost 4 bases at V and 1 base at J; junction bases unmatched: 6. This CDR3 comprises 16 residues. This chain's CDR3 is CASSYRRDRGNTEAFF. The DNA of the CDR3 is TGTGCCAGCAGCTACCGCCGGGACAGGGGGAACACTGAAGCTTTCTTT.

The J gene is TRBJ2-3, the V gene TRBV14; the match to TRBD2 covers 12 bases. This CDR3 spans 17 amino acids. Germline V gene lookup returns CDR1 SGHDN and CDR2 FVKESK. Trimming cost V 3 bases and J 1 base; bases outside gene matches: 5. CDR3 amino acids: CASSHVLAGGRTDTQYF. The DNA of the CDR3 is TGTGCCAGCAGCCATGTGCTAGCGGGGGGGCGCACAGATACGCAGTATTTT. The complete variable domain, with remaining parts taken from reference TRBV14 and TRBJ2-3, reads EAGVTQFPSHSVIEKGQTVTLRCDPISGHDNLYWYRRVMGKEIKFLLHFVKESKQDESGMPNNRFLAERTGGTYSTLKVQPAELEDSGVYFCASSHVLAGGRTDTQYFGPGTRLTVL.

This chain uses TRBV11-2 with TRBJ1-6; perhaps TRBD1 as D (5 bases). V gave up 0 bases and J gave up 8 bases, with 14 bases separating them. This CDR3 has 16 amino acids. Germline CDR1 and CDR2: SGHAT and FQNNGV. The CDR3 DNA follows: TGTGCCAGCAGCTTAGATAGTCAGGGTCCGGATTCACCCCTCCACTTT. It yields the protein CASSLDSQGPDSPLHF.